The sequence of this TCR beta chain was determined in a study of beta chain features in type 1 diabetes. The CDR3 contains 18 residues. The germline gives CDR1 SGHRS, CDR2 YFSETQ. With 3 bases clipped from V and 1 base from J, the junction kept 9 bases outside the gene matches. What was sequenced were expressed TCRB transcripts, since all of the isolated RNA had been reverse transcribed. Sequencing was performed with immunoSEQ multiplex PCR; in TCRdb, only in-frame clones are kept and a portion is missing. This sample has roughly 160,000 clones, with 8% to 9.5% found just once. Notes on this clone: Its specificity is not known.

Study-level points and caveats: The study found moderately but significantly shorter TCRB CDR3s in all four CD4+ subsets of Type 1 diabetes patients.

The TCR sequence derives from a woman younger than 35 with type 1 diabetes. The sequenced sample consisted of central memory CD4+ T cells from blood. The chain couples TRBV5-1 to TRBJ2-3; 12 bases are a match to TRBD1. The chain's CDR3 is CASSWRRDRGLGTDTQYF. DNA of the CDR3: TGCGCCAGCAGCTGGAGGCGGGACAGGGGGCTGGGCACAGATACGCAGTATTTT.